This passage covers 28 T cell receptor beta chains from one sample sequenced in a study of T cell responses to AZD1222 COVID-19 vaccine. TCRdb's table, derived via immunoSEQ multiplex PCR, lists solely in-frame clones and lacks some. The repertoire holds 170,000 or so clones, with 75% to 95% as singletons. Sequencing used peripheral blood, obtained on day 0 of AZD1222 vaccination. The receptors originated from an adult in good health.

V usage is TRBV9 and J usage is TRBJ2-1, with 7 bases identical to TRBD2. CDR1 and CDR2 from the germline V gene are SGDLS and YYNGEE. V trimming: 0 bases; J trimming: 8 bases; junction bases outside the gene matches: 11. This CDR3 is built from 16 residues. The CDR3 coding sequence is TGTGCCAGCAGCGTAGTAGGGCAGGGAGGGCATGATGAGCAGTTCTTC. Its protein is CASSVVGQGGHDEQFF.

In this sample, this clone turned up once. The rearrangement links TRBV6-6 to TRBJ2-7, with TRBD1 matching 9 bases. The CDR3 has 17 amino acids. After removal of 5 bases from V and 1 base from J, the junction contained 12 bases not matched to a gene. CDR1 is MNHNY, CDR2 SVGAGI, per germline (reference sequence). The CDR3 here is CASSPRTGVTLSYEQYF. CDR3 nucleotides: TGTGCCAGCAGTCCGAGGACAGGGGTCACCCTTTCCTACGAGCAGTACTTC.

J is TRBJ2-5 and V is TRBV15; no clear D. The CDR3 runs to 16 residues. The V and J ends lost 1 base and 3 bases respectively, with 15 bases between them. Germline CDR1 is LNHNV and CDR2 is YYDKDF (reference sequence). CDR3 sequence (DNA): TGTGCCACCAGCAGAGGATCGTGGGTCGACAAAGAGACCCAGTACTTC. Its protein product is CATSRGSWVDKETQYF.

As to this clone: Other DNA sequences from this sample encode an identical CDR3 as well. The chain employs TRBV11-3 and TRBJ1-1, with D hard to call. CDR1 and CDR2 from the germline V gene are SGHNT and YENEEA. The ends were cut back, 3 bases at V and 2 bases at J, with 7 bases in the middle. The CDR3 length is 13 residues. This chain's CDR3 is CASSFNGNTEAFF. CDR3 sequence (DNA): TGTGCCAGCAGCTTTAATGGTAACACTGAAGCTTTCTTT.

The DNA of the CDR3 is TGTGCCAGTAGTATCAGCAAGGAGGCCGGGGGGGCTTTCTTT. This translates into CASSISKEAGGAFF. This chain joins TRBV19 and TRBJ1-1; the D gene is possibly TRBD1 (5 bases). From germline, CDR1 is LNHDA and CDR2 SQIVND (reference sequence). The V end was cut by 3 bases, the J end by 11 bases, with 19 bases between. This CDR3 is 14 amino acids long.

The chain joins TRBV13 to TRBJ2-3; no reliable D call. From germline, CDR1 is PRHDT and CDR2 FYEKMQ (reference sequence). The CDR3 spans 11 residues. The ends were cut back, 2 bases at V and 6 bases at J, with 3 bases in the middle. CDR3 nucleotides: TGTGCCAGCAGCTTAAGGGATACGCAGTATTTT. Amino acid sequence: CASSLRDTQYF. Combining the CDR3 with reference TRBV13 and TRBJ2-3 gives the whole variable domain AAGVIQSPRHLIKEKRETATLKCYPIPRHDTVYWYQQGPGQDPQFLISFYEKMQSDKGSIPDRFSAQQFSDYHSELNMSSLELGDSALYFCASSLRDTQYFGPGTRLTVL.

The V and J genes are TRBV7-9 and TRBJ1-6, with unresolved D. Per the germline V gene, CDR1 is SEHNR and CDR2 is FQNEAQ (reference sequence). Trimming left V 6 bases short and J 9 bases short, with 9 bases between. The CDR3 sequence is 12 residues long. The CDR3 DNA sequence: TGTGCCAGCAGTAGAGACGGTTCACCCCTCCACTTT. Amino acid sequence: CASSRDGSPLHF.

The CDR3 DNA sequence: TGTGCCAGCAGGATTTCAGGGAACACTGAAGCTTTCTTT. It translates to CASRISGNTEAFF. The chain couples TRBV6-5 to TRBJ1-1; D gene ambiguous. Trimming cost V 6 bases and J 1 base, with 9 bases left between them. The CDR3 runs 13 residues. Germline V lookup: CDR1 MNHEY, CDR2 SVGAGI.

A single count supports this clone. The genes are TRBV19 and TRBJ1-4; TRBD1 matches 8 bases. V lost 6 bases to trimming and J lost 7 bases; unmatched junction nucleotides: 10. The CDR3 contains 15 residues. CDR1 and CDR2 (germline): LNHDA, SQIVND (reference sequence). CDR3 loop: CASSLQTGGGEKLFF. CDR3 nucleotides: TGTGCCAGTAGCCTCCAAACAGGGGGTGGTGAAAAACTGTTTTTT.

V and J are TRBV6-4 and TRBJ1-1; TRBD1 is a possible D gene (6 bases). Trimming shortened V by 5 bases and J by 4 bases, and 11 bases separated the two germline ends. Germline CDR1 reads MRHNA; CDR2 reads SNTAGT. This CDR3 has 13 amino acids. In DNA, the CDR3 is TGTGCCAGCAGTTTACAGGGAGGCACTGAAGCTTTCTTT. This translates into CASSLQGGTEAFF.

The chain recombines TRBV27 with TRBJ2-1; maybe TRBD1 (5 bases). Germline values: CDR1 MNHEY, CDR2 SMNVEV (reference sequence). The V gene lost 4 bases and the J gene lost 5 bases, with 9 bases spanning the gap. The CDR3 extends over 13 amino acids. The CDR3 sequence is CASSSLGDNEQFF. In nucleotides, the CDR3 is TGTGCCAGCAGTTCGCTAGGGGACAATGAGCAGTTCTTC.

V and J are TRBV4-3 and TRBJ2-7; unclear D gene. The germline V gene has CDR1 LGHNA and CDR2 YSLEER. V gave up 0 bases and J gave up 1 base, with 10 bases separating them. The CDR3 contains 15 residues. The CDR3 nucleotides are TGCGCCAGCAGCCAAGATCTGGCTGTATCCTACGAGCAGTACTTC. This sequence encodes CASSQDLAVSYEQYF.

This clone was recorded many times. CDR3: CASSDSLAFDTGELFF. The CDR3, as DNA: TGTGCCAGCAGTGACTCTCTAGCCTTTGACACCGGGGAGCTGTTTTTT. V is TRBV6-4 and J is TRBJ2-2; weak D call: TRBD2 (5 bases). CDR3 length: 16 amino acids. Trimming pared 0 bases from V and 3 bases from J, leaving 11 bases between. Germline loops: CDR1 MRHNA, CDR2 SNTAGT.

The chain is built from TRBV4-3 and TRBJ1-1, with a possible D match to TRBD1 (5 bases). The V gene's germline CDR1 is LGHNA and CDR2 YSLEER. V lost 3 bases, J lost 1 base, and 12 bases lay in between. This CDR3 has 15 amino acids. CDR3: CASSHEMGENTEAFF. The CDR3 bases are TGCGCCAGCAGCCACGAGATGGGGGAGAACACTGAAGCTTTCTTT.

This sequence joins TRBV28 and TRBJ1-3; TRBD1 matches 7 bases. The CDR3 is made up of 13 amino acids. V shed 5 bases and J 4 bases; nucleotides not matched to a gene: 2. Germline CDR1 reads MDHEN; CDR2 reads SYDVKM. CDR3 in amino acids: CASSEDRGNTIYF. As DNA, the CDR3 is TGTGCCAGCAGTGAGGACAGGGGAAACACCATATATTTT.

CDR3 residues: CASQVRQLTGELFF. For the CDR3, the DNA is TGTGCCAGTCAAGTGCGGCAATTGACCGGGGAGCTGTTTTTT. This sequence joins TRBV27 and TRBJ2-2, with D unresolved. There are 14 residues in the CDR3. The V end was cut by 9 bases, the J end by 5 bases, with 16 bases between. Germline CDR1 is MNHEY and CDR2 is SMNVEV (reference sequence).

The rearrangement uses TRBV24-1 and TRBJ2-1; 8 bases align to TRBD2. The CDR3 runs 16 residues. V lost 5 bases to trimming and J lost 1 base; unmatched junction nucleotides: 6. Germline V gives CDR1 KGHDR, CDR2 SFDVKD. CDR3 coding DNA: TGTGCCACCAGTGGGGCGGGGGGTCTATCCTACAATGAGCAGTTCTTC. Encoded protein: CATSGAGGLSYNEQFF.

The rearrangement joins TRBV6-2 or TRBV6-3 to TRBJ2-2; D is unresolved. Trimming cost V 0 bases and J 2 bases, with 7 bases left between them. CDR1 and CDR2 (germline): MNHEY, SVGEGT. The CDR3 length is 15 residues. CDR3 sequence: CASSYSSTNTGELFF. The CDR3 DNA reads as TGTGCCAGCAGTTACTCGTCGACTAACACCGGGGAGCTGTTTTTT.

The chain couples TRBV12-3 or TRBV12-4 to TRBJ1-2; 7 bases are shared with TRBD1. V was clipped by 5 bases and J by 5 bases; unmatched bases: 5. The CDR3 runs 13 residues. This CDR3 is CASSLTGRYGYTF. CDR3 nucleotide sequence: TGTGCCAGCAGTCTGACAGGGAGGTATGGCTACACCTTC.

The chain couples TRBV15 to TRBJ1-2; D gene unclear. The V gene's germline CDR1 is LNHNV and CDR2 YYDKDF (reference sequence). V gave up 1 base and J gave up 7 bases, with 10 bases separating them. The CDR3 is 13 amino acids. This chain's CDR3 is CATSRAQAGGYTF. The DNA of the CDR3 is TGTGCCACCAGCAGAGCGCAGGCGGGTGGCTACACCTTC.

The chain links TRBV18 to TRBJ1-5; D possibly corresponds to TRBD1 (5 bases). V dropped 3 bases and J dropped 8 bases, with 11 bases sitting between them. The CDR3 totals 13 residues. The germline CDR1 and CDR2 sequences are KGHSH and LQKENI. CDR3 DNA sequence: TGTGCCAGCTCACCCGGGGGGGTGAAGCCCCAGCATTTT. It specifies CASSPGGVKPQHF.

The genes are TRBV28 and TRBJ2-6, with 8 bases matching TRBD1. Germline V gives CDR1 MDHEN, CDR2 SYDVKM. The CDR3 runs 17 residues. V lost 10 bases to trimming and J lost 0 bases; unmatched junction nucleotides: 11. The CDR3 loop reads CATRGRTGSSGANVLTF. In nucleotides, the CDR3 is TGTGCCACCAGGGGGCGGACGGGGAGCTCTGGGGCCAACGTCCTGACTTTC.

A single count supports this clone. This rearrangement joins TRBV13 to TRBJ1-3; D remains unclear. Per the germline V gene, CDR1 is PRHDT and CDR2 is FYEKMQ (reference sequence). There are 17 residues in the CDR3. With 5 bases removed from V and 2 bases from J, the gap between germline ends came to 19 bases. The CDR3 bases are TGTGCCAGCAGCCTAGAGGGAGTAGAAGAAGCTGGAAACACCATATATTTT. Protein: CASSLEGVEEAGNTIYF.

This chain joins TRBV4-3 and TRBJ1-1, with D maybe TRBD1 (6 bases). Germline assignment: CDR1 LGHNA and CDR2 YSLEER. This CDR3 region has 15 residues. V lost 1 base and J lost 5, with 14 bases in between. CDR3 in DNA: TGCGCCAGCAGCCAAGGTTTACAGGGTTCGACTGAAGCTTTCTTT. This encodes CASSQGLQGSTEAFF.

The chain joins TRBV24-1 to TRBJ2-5; 9 bases agree with TRBD2. Germline assignment: CDR1 KGHDR and CDR2 SFDVKD. The ends lost 8 bases at V and 5 bases at J; junction bases unmatched: 8. This CDR3 region has 14 residues. The CDR3 loop is CATTRGGAVETQYF. CDR3 nucleotide sequence: TGTGCCACCACTCGCGGGGGGGCCGTGGAGACCCAGTACTTC.

V is TRBV27 and J is TRBJ1-1; D gene uncertain. This CDR3 is built from 13 residues. Trimming shortened V by 2 bases and J by 6 bases, and 10 bases separated the two germline ends. Germline-derived CDR1 and CDR2 are MNHEY and SMNVEV (reference sequence). In DNA form, the CDR3 reads TGTGCCAGCAGTTTACAGGCTGGCCCTGAAGCTTTCTTT. As protein: CASSLQAGPEAFF.

The V call is TRBV7-9, the J call TRBJ1-2; no clear D. The CDR3 contains 14 residues. The V end lost 5 bases, the J end lost 5 bases, and 15 bases lay between the germline ends. Germline CDR1 is SEHNR and CDR2 is FQNEAQ (reference sequence). CDR3 loop: CASSPLGGFYGYTF. CDR3 nucleotide sequence: TGTGCCAGCAGCCCCCTCGGAGGGTTTTATGGCTACACCTTC.

This chain joins TRBV3-1 (or the pseudogene TRBV3-2) and TRBJ2-5, with D unclear. The CDR3 has 12 residues. The germline V and J ends were trimmed by 3 bases and 6 bases, with 8 bases remaining between them. Germline CDR1 is LGHDT and CDR2 is YNNKEL (reference sequence). The CDR3 DNA reads TGTGCCAGCAGCCAGGGGTTGAAGACCCAGTACTTC. This translates into CASSQGLKTQYF.